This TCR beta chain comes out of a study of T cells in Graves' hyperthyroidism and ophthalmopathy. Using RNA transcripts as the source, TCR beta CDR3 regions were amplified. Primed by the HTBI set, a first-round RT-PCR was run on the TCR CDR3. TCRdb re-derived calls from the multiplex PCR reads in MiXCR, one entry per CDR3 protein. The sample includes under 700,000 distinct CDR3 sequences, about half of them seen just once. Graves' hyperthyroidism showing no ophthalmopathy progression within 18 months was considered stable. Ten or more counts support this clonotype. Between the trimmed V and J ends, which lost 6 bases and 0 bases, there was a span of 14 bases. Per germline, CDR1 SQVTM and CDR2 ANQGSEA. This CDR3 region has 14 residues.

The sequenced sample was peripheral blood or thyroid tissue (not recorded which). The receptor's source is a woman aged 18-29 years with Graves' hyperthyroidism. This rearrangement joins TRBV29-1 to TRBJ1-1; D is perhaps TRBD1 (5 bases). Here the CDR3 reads CSVQEWGVNTEAFF. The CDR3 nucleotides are TGCAGCGTGCAGGAGTGGGGGGTGAACACTGAAGCTTTCTTT.